This T cell receptor beta chain was obtained from a study of T cell changes during pregnancy in multiple sclerosis. Profiled with immunoSEQ multiplex PCR; TCRdb holds only in-frame clones, not every one. This table has more than 80,000 clones, about 89% appearing once. The CDR3 covers 13 residues. Germline V gene data show CDR1 as MNHEY and CDR2 as SVGAGI. The trim removed 7 bases at V and 2 bases at J, leaving 1 base unmatched. The chain is built from TRBV6-5 and TRBJ1-5; 8 positions match TRBD1. This TCR came from a female donor with multiple sclerosis, enrolled in a pregnancy study. This specimen was peripheral blood, taken before pregnancy. The CDR3 loop reads CASTDRGNQPQHF. The CDR3 DNA reads TGTGCCAGCACGGACAGGGGCAATCAGCCCCAGCATTTT.